The clone carrying this T cell receptor beta chain has just a few counts. The antigen is not known. Primed by a sample-barcoded 5' primer and a J-beta primer mix, a second PCR proceeded for about 6 to 12 cycles. The template-switch adaptor, which had 12 random nucleotides, put a tag on each cDNA molecule. TCRdb fed the 5' RACE reads into MiXCR, producing one record per CDR3 protein. The data contain about 690,000 distinct CDR3 sequences, 40% to 45% of them singletons. The germline V and J ends were trimmed by 5 bases and 3 bases, with 14 bases remaining between them. The CDR3 has 15 amino acids. The sample originates from a study of blood T cells in healthy people across ages. Study results and limitations: Naive T cell percentage and TCR beta diversity correlated strongly.

This chain uses TRBV12-3 or TRBV12-4 with TRBJ1-5, with TRBD1 as a possible D gene (5 bases). The sequence was obtained from a man older than 75 in good health. Sequences were obtained from blood. The CDR3 DNA reads as TGTGCCAGCAGTCAGGGAGGTTTCAACAATCAGCCCCAGCATTTT. Encoded protein: CASSQGGFNNQPQHF.